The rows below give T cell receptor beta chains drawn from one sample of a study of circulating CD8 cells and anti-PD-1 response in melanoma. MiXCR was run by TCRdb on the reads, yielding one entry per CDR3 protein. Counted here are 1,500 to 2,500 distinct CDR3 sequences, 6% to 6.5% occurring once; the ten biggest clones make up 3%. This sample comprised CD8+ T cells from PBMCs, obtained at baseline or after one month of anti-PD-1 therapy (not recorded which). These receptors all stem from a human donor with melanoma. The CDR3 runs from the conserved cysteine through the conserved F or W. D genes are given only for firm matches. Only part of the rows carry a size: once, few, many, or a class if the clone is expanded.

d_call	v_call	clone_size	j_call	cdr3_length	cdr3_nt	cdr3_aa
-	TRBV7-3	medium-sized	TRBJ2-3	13	TGTGCCTCAGGGAGGCCCGAGGGAGATACGCAGTATTTT	CASGRPEGDTQYF
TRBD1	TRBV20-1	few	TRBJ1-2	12	TGCAGTGCCCCGGACAGGGAGGATGGCTACACCTTC	CSAPDREDGYTF
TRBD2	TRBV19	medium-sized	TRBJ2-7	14	TGTGCCAGCCAGACTAGCGGGGACTCCTACGAGCAGTACTTC	CASQTSGDSYEQYF
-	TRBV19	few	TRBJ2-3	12	TGTGCCAGTGAGGGGTCCACAGATACGCAGTATTTT	CASEGSTDTQYF
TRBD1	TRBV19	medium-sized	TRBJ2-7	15	TGTGCCAGTAGTTCGCCGGGACAGGGAACCTACGAGCAGTACTTC	CASSSPGQGTYEQYF
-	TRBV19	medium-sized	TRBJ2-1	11	TGTGCCACCCTCAGTCGGCTTCGACAGTTCTTC	CATLSRLRQFF
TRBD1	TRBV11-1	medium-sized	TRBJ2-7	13	TGTGCCAGCAGTACAGGGGCCCGCTACGAGCAGTACTTC	CASSTGARYEQYF
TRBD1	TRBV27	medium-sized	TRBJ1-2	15	TGTGCCAGCAGCCCGGGACAGGGGCCTAACTATGGCTACACCTTC	CASSPGQGPNYGYTF
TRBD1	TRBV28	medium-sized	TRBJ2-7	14	TGTGCCAGCAGTTCGGGGACAGGGGTCTACGAGCAGTACTTC	CASSSGTGVYEQYF
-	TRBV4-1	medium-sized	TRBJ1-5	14	TGCGCCAGCAGCCACCTCGATAGCAATCAGCCCCAGCATTTT	CASSHLDSNQPQHF
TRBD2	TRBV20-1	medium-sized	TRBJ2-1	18	TGCAGTGCTAGAGATTCGGCTAGCGGGGGTGTTACCTACAATGAGCAGTTCTTC	CSARDSASGGVTYNEQFF
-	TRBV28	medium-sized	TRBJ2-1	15	TGTGCCAGCACCGAGGGGTACCTCTCCTACAATGAGCAGTTCTTC	CASTEGYLSYNEQFF
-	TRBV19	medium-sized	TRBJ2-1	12	TGTGCCAGTAGTCCATGGGGCAATGAGCAGTTCTTC	CASSPWGNEQFF
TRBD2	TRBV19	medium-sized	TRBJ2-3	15	TGTGCCAGTAGTATAACCGGGGGGGCGACAGATACGCAGTATTTT	CASSITGGATDTQYF
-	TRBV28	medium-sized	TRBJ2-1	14	TGTGCCAGCAGTTACCCGAGGGGAGGCAATGAGCAGTTCTTC	CASSYPRGGNEQFF
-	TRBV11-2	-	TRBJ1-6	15	TGTGCCAGCAGCTTAGGCCCAATGGGTAACTCACCCCTCCACTTT	CASSLGPMGNSPLHF
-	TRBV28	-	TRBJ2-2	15	TGTGCCAGCCTTCTCGCACGCCGAAACACCGGGGAGCTGTTTTTT	CASLLARRNTGELFF
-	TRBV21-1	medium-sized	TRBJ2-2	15	-	CASSRLQGPAGSCFF
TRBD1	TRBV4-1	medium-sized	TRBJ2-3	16	TGCGCCAGCAGCCATCTGGGACAGGGGGCTGCAGATACGCAGTATTTT	CASSHLGQGAADTQYF
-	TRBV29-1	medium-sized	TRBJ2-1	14	TGCAGCGTTGAAGATCTCGCAGAAGACAATGAGCAGTTCTTC	CSVEDLAEDNEQFF
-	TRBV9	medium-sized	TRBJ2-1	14	TGTGCCAGCAGCGTAGGTGGCCTACCGGATGAGCAGTCCTTC	CASSVGGLPDEQSF
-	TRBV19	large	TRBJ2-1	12	TGTGCCAGTACCCTAGGGTACAATGAGCAGTTCTTC	CASTLGYNEQFF
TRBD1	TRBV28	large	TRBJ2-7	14	TGTGCCAGCAGCTCCCGGGACAGGGATTACGAGCAGTACTTC	CASSSRDRDYEQYF
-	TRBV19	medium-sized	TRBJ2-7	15	TGTGCCAGTAGTATCGGTTCAGGCGGAACCTACGAGCAGTACTTC	CASSIGSGGTYEQYF
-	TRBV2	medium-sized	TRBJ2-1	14	TGTGCCAGCAGTGGGACAGACCTTCAGAATGAGCAGTTCTTC	CASSGTDLQNEQFF
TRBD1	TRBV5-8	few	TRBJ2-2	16	TGTGCCAGCAGCGTCCGGGACAGGGGGAACACCGGGGAGCTGTTTTTT	CASSVRDRGNTGELFF
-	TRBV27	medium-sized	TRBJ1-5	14	TGTGCCAGCAGCCTAGGGGGTAGCAATCAGCCCCAGCATTTT	CASSLGGSNQPQHF
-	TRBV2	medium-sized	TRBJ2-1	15	TGTGCCAGCAGTGAATTGGAGGGTAAGCCGAATGAGCAGTCCTTC	CASSELEGKPNEQSF
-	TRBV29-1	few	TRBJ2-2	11	TGCAGCGGATGGTCGACCGGGGAGCTGTTTTTT	CSGWSTGELFF
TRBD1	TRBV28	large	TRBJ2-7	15	TGTGCCAGCAGCTGGGAGGGACAGGGGGACTACGAGCAGTACTTC	CASSWEGQGDYEQYF
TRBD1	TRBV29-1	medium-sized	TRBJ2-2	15	TGCAGCGTTGAAGGGGGGACAGGGAACACCGGGGAGCTGTTTTTT	CSVEGGTGNTGELFF
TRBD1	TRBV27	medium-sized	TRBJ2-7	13	TGTGCCAGTTGGGACAGAGGCTCCTACGAGCAGTACTTC	CASWDRGSYEQYF
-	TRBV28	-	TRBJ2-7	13	TGTGCCAGCAGCACCCGCGGGGGACACAAGCAGTACTTC	CASSTRGGHKQYF
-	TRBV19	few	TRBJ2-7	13	TGTGCCAGTAGTATAGGACTAGACAACGAGCAGTACTTC	CASSIGLDNEQYF
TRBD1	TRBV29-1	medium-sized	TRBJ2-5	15	TGCAGCGTTGAAGGCTTGGGAGACAGGGCCGAGACCCAGTACTTC	CSVEGLGDRAETQYF
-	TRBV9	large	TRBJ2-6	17	TGTGCCAGCAGCGTAGCCCCACGGTTAAGCGGGGCCAACGTCCTGACTTTC	CASSVAPRLSGANVLTF
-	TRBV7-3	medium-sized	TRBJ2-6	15	TGTGCCAGCAGCTTATTTCCTGAGGGGGCCAACGTCCTGACTTTC	CASSLFPEGANVLTF
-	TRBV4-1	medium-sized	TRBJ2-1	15	TGCGCCAGCAGCCAATCGGACAGACCCTACAATGAGCAGTTCTTC	CASSQSDRPYNEQFF
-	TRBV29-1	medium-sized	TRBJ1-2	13	TGCAGCGTTGACCTGGGGGTTGCCTATGGCTACACCTTC	CSVDLGVAYGYTF
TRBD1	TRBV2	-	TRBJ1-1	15	TGTGCCAGCAGCAGATACAGGGGCAGGAACACTGAAGCTTTCTTT	CASSRYRGRNTEAFF
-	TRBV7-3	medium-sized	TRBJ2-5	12	TGTGCCAGCAGCCCGGGGGACGAGACCCAGTACTTC	CASSPGDETQYF
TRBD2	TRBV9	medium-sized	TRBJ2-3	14	TGTGCCAGCAGCCCGAGCGGGGGGGCAGATACGCAGTATTTT	CASSPSGGADTQYF
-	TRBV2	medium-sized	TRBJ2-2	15	TGTGCCAGCAGTGACAGGGTAGAGAACACCGGGGAGCTGTTTTTT	CASSDRVENTGELFF
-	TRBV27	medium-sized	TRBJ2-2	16	TGTGCCAGCAGTTCCGACACCCTCGGGGACACCGGGGAGCTGTTTTTT	CASSSDTLGDTGELFF
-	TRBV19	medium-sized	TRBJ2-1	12	TGTGCCAGTAGGGGAGGGGGCCCGGAGCAGTTCTTC	CASRGGGPEQFF
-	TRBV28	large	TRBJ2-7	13	TGTGCCAGCAGTTCCGGGACGGCCTTGGAGCAGTACTTC	CASSSGTALEQYF
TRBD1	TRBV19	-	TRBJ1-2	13	TGTGCCAGTAGATCAGGGGGTGGCTATGGCTACACCTTC	CASRSGGGYGYTF
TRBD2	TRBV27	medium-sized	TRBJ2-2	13	TGTGCCAGCAGTGACCGGGGGGCCGGGGAGCTGTTTTTT	CASSDRGAGELFF
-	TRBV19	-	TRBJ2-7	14	TGTGCCAGTAGTATAACTGGGGGTAACGACGAGCAGTACTTC	CASSITGGNDEQYF
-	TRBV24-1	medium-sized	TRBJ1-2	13	TGTGCCACCAGTGATTTTACAGACTATGGCTACACCTTC	CATSDFTDYGYTF
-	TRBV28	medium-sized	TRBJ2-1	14	TGTGCCAGCAGTTTTGAAGGGGGCTACAATGAGCAGTTCTTC	CASSFEGGYNEQFF
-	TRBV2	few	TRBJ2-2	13	TGTGCCACACGGGGACTGTACACCGGGGAGCTGTTTTTT	CATRGLYTGELFF
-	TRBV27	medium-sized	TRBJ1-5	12	TGTGCCAGCAGTTTCCCAAATCAGCCCCAGCATTTT	CASSFPNQPQHF
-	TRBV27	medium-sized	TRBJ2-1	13	TGTGCCAGCAGTTTACAGGCCTACAATGAGCAGTTCTTC	CASSLQAYNEQFF